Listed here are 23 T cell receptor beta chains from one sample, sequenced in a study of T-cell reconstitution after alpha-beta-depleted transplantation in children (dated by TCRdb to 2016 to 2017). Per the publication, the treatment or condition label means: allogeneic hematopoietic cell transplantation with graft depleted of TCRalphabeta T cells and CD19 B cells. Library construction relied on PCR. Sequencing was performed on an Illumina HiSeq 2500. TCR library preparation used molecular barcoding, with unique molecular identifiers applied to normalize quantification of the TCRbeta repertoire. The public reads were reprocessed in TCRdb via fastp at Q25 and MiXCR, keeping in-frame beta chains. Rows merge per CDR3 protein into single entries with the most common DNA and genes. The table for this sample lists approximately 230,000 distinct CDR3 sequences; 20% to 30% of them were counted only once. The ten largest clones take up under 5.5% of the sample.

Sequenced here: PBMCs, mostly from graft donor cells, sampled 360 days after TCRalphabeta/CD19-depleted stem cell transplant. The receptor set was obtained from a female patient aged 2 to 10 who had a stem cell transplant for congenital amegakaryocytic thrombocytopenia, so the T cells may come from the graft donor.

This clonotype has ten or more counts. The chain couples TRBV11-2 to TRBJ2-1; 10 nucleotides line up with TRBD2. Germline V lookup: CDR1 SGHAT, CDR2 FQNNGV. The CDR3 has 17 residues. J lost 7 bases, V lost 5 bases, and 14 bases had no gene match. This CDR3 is CASSGPKEREGQNEQFF. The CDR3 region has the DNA TGTGCCAGCAGCGGCCCGAAGGAGCGGGAGGGCCAGAATGAGCAGTTCTTC. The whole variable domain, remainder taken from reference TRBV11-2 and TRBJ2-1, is EAGVAQSPRYKIIEKRQSVAFWCNPISGHATLYWYQQILGQGPKLLIQFQNNGVVDDSQLPKDRFSAERLKGVDSTLKIQPAKLEDSAVYLCASSGPKEREGQNEQFFGPGTRLTVL.

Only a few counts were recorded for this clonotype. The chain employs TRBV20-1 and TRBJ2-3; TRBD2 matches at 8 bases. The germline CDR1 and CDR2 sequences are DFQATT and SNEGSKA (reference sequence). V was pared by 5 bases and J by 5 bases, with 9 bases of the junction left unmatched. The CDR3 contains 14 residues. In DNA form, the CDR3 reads TGCAGTGCTGACGGGACTAGGATGTTAGATACGCAGTATTTT. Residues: CSADGTRMLDTQYF.

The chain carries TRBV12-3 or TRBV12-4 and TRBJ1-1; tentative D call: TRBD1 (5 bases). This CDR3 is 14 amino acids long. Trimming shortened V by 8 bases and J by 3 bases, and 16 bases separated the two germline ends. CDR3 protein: CASLYRTGDTEAFF. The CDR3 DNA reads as TGTGCCAGCCTCTATAGGACGGGGGACACTGAAGCTTTCTTT.

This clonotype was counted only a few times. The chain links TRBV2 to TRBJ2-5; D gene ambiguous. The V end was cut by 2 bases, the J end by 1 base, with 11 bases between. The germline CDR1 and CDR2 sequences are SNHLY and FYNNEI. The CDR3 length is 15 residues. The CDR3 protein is CASSEPAVPQETQYF. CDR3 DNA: TGTGCCAGCAGTGAACCCGCAGTTCCCCAAGAGACCCAGTACTTC.

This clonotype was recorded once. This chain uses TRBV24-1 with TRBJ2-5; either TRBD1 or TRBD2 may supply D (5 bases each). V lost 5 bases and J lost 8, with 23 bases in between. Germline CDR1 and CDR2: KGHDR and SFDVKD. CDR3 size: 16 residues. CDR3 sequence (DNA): TGTGCCACCAGTGCCCGGGACGGCAAATCAAGAGATACCCAGTACTTC. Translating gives CATSARDGKSRDTQYF.

The DNA for the CDR3 is TGTGCCAGCTCACTGGTGGGACAGGGCTCCTACGAGCAGTACTTC. Translation gives CASSLVGQGSYEQYF. The chain links TRBV18 to TRBJ2-7; 9 bases line up with TRBD1. Germline CDR1 KGHSH, CDR2 LQKENI. Trimming removed 4 bases from V and 0 bases from J; junction bases left unmatched: 4. CDR3 length: 15 amino acids.

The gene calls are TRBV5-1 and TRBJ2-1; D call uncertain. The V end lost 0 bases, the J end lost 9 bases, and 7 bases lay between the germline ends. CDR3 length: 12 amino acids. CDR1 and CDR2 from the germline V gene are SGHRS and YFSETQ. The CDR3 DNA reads TGCGCCAGCAGCTTGGAAGAGTCTGAGCAGTTCTTC. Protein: CASSLEESEQFF.

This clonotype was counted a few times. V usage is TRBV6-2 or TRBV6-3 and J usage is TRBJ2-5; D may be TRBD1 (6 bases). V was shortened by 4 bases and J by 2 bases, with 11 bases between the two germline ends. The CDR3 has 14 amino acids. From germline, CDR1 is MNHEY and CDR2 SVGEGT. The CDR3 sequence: CASSSPTGQETQYF. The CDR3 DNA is TGTGCCAGCAGTTCCCCGACAGGACAAGAGACCCAGTACTTC.

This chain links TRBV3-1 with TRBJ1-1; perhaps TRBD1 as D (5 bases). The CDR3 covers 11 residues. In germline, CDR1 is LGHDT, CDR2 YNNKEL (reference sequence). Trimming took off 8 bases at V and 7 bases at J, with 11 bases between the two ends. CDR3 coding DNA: TGTGCCAGCGCCCGGGGGGGTGAAGCTTTCTTT. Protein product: CASARGGEAFF.

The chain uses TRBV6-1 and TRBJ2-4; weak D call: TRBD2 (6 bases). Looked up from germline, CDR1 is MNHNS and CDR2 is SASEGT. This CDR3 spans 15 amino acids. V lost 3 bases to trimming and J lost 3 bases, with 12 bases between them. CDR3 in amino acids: CASSEWGVGKNIQYF. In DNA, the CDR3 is TGTGCCAGCAGTGAGTGGGGGGTGGGCAAAAACATTCAGTACTTC.

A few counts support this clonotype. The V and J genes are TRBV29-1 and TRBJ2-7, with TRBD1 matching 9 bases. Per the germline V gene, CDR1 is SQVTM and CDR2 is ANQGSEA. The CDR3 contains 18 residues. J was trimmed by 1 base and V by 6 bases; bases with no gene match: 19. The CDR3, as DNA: TGCAGCGTGGGGGGACTCTTGCCGGGACAGGGAAAGTCCTACGAGCAGTACTTC. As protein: CSVGGLLPGQGKSYEQYF.

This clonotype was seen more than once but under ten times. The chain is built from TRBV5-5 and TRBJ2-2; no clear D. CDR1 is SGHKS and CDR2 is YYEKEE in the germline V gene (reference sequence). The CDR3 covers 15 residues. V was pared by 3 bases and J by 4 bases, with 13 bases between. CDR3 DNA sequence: TGTGCCAGCAGCTCTGAGGTAGTACTCACCGGGGAGCTGTTTTTT. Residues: CASSSEVVLTGELFF.

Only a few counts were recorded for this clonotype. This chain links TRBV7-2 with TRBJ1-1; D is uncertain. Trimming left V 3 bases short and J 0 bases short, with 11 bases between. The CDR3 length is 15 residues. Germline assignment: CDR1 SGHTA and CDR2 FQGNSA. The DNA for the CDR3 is TGTGCCAGCAGCTTCGCCGGAGGGCTGAACACTGAAGCTTTCTTT. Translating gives CASSFAGGLNTEAFF.

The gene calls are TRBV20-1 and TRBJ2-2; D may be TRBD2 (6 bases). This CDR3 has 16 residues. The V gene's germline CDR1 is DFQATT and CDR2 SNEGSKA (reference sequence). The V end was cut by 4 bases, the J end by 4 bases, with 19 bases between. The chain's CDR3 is CSATGKPGLTTGELFF. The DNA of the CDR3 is TGCAGTGCTACTGGGAAGCCGGGACTCACCACCGGGGAGCTGTTTTTT.

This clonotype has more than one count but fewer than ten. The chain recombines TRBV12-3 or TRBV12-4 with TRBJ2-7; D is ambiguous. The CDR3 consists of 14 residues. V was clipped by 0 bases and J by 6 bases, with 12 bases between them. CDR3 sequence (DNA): TGTGCCAGCAGTTTAGCGCGGCGTCCCTCCGAGCAGTACTTC. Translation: CASSLARRPSEQYF.

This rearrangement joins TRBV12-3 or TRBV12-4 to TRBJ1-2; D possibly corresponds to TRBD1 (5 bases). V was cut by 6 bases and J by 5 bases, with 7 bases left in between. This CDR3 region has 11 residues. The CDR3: CASSKGYGYTF. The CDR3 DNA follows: TGTGCCAGCAGCAAGGGGTATGGCTACACCTTC.

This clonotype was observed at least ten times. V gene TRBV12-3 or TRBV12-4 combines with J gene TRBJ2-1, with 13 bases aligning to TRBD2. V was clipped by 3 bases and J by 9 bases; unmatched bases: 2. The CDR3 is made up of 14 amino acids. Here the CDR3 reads CASSLRLAGGEQFF. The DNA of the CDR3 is TGTGCCAGCAGTTTGCGACTAGCGGGAGGTGAGCAGTTCTTC.

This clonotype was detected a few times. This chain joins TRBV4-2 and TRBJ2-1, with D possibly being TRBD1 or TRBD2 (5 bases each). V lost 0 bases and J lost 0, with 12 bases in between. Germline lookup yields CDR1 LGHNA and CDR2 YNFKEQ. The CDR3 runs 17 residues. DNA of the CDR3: TGTGCCAGCAGCCAAGATTCTGGGGGTAGCTCCTACAATGAGCAGTTCTTC. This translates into CASSQDSGGSSYNEQFF.

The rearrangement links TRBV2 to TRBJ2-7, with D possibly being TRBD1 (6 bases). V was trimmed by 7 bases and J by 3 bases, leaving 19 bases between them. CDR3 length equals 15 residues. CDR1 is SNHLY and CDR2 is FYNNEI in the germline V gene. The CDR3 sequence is CASTSQGKADYEQYF. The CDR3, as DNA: TGTGCCAGCACCTCACAGGGTAAGGCAGACTACGAGCAGTACTTC. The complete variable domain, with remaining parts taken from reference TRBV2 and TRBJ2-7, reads EPEVTQTPSHQVTQMGQEVILRCVPISNHLYFYWYRQILGQKVEFLVSFYNNEISEKSEIFDDQFSVERPDGSNFTLKIRSTKLEDSAMYFCASTSQGKADYEQYFGPGTRLTVT.

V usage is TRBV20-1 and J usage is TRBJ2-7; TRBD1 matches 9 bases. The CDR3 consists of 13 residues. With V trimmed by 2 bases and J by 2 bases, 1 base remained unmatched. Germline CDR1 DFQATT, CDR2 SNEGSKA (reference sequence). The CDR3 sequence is CSARWDRAYEQYF. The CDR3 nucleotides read TGCAGTGCTAGATGGGACAGGGCCTACGAGCAGTACTTC.

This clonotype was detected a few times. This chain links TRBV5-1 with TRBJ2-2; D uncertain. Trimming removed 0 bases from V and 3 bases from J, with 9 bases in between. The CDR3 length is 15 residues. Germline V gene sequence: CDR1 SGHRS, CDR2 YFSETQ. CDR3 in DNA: TGCGCCAGCAGCTTGGGGACCCTGGACACCGGGGAGCTGTTTTTT. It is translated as CASSLGTLDTGELFF.

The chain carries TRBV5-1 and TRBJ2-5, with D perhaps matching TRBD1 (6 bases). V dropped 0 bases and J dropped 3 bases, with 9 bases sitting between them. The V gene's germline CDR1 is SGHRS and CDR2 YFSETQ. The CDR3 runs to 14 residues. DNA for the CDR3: TGCGCCAGCAGCTTGGGTGGGACAAAAGAGACCCAGTACTTC. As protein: CASSLGGTKETQYF.

The CDR3 region is CATSRDWEASYNEQFF. CDR3 DNA: TGTGCCACCAGCAGAGATTGGGAGGCATCCTACAATGAGCAGTTCTTC. V and J are TRBV15 and TRBJ2-1; D is perhaps TRBD2 (6 bases). This CDR3 spans 16 amino acids. CDR1 is LNHNV and CDR2 is YYDKDF in the germline V gene (reference sequence). The V end lost 0 bases, the J end lost 1 base, and 10 bases lay between the germline ends.